This T cell receptor beta chain is drawn from a study of neurological immune-mediated disorders. Regarding the study as a whole: None of the CDR3 amino acid sequences in expanded clones turned up in more than one subject, which points to private repertoires in all groups.

With 10-nucleotide random UMIs included, cDNA was synthesized by 5'RACE. In TCRdb, the 5' RACE reads were re-called with MiXCR into one record per CDR3 protein. The data contain fewer than 20,000 distinct CDR3 sequences, roughly 3.2% of them singletons. Germline CDR1 reads SGHTA; CDR2 reads FQGNSA. This CDR3 contains 12 residues. The V gene lost 5 bases and the J gene lost 2 bases, with 7 bases spanning the gap. This clonotype was found many times. The antigen is not known. Use was made of approximately 980,000 CD4+ or CD8+ T cells in sorted libraries. Sequenced: CD8+ T cells from blood. The receptor was isolated from a woman aged 40-49 years in good health. This chain joins TRBV7-2 and TRBJ2-7; D remains unclear. Here the CDR3 reads CASSASPYEQYF. The CDR3 nucleotides read TGTGCCAGCAGCGCTTCTCCCTACGAGCAGTACTTC.